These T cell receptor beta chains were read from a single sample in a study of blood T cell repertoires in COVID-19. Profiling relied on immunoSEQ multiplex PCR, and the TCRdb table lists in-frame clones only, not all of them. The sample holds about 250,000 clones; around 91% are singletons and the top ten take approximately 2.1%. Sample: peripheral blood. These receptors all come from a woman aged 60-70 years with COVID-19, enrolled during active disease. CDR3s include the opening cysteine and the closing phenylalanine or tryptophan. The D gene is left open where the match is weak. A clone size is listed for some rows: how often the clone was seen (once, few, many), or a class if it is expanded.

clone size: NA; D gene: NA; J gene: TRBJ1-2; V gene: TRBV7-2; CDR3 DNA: TGTGCCAGCAGCTTAAGGTGGGCCAGAAACTATGGCTACACCTTC; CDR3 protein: CASSLRWARNYGYTF
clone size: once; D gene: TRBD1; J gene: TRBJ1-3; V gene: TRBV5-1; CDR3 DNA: TGCGCCAGCAGCCGGGGACAGGCTGGAAACACCATATATTTT; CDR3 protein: CASSRGQAGNTIYF
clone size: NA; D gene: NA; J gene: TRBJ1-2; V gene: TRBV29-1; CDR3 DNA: TGCAGCGTTGAAGCGCAACATCGGGAGTTGCTCTATGGCTACACCTTC; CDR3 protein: CSVEAQHRELLYGYTF
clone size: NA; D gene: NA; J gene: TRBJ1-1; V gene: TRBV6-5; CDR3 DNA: TGTGCCAGCAGCCGGGACATCTCGAACACTGAAGCTTTCTTT; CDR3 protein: CASSRDISNTEAFF
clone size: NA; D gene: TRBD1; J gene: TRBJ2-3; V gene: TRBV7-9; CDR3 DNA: TGTGCCAGCAGCGGTGGGACAGTAAGCACAGATACGCAGTATTTT; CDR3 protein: CASSGGTVSTDTQYF
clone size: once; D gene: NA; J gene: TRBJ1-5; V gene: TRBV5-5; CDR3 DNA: TGTGCCAGCAGCCAAACCCTCATGGGGGCCCATCAGCCCCAGCATTTT; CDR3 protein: CASSQTLMGAHQPQHF
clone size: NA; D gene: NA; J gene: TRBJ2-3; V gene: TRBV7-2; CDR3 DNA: TGTGCCAGCAGCCCAAACTACTCAGGGACAGATACGCAGTATTTT; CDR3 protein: CASSPNYSGTDTQYF
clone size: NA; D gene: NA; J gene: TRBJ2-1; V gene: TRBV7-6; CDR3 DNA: TGTGCCAGCAGCTTAGGTCCAGGAATCCAGTATGAGCAGTTCTTC; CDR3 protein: CASSLGPGIQYEQFF
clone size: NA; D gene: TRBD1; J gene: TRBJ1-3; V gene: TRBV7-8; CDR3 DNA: TGTGCCAGCAGCTTGGATGGGGAGGTGACAGGGGCCAACTCTGGAAACACCATATATTTT; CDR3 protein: CASSLDGEVTGANSGNTIYF
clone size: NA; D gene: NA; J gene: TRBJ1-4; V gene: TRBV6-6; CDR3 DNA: TGTGCCAGCAGCTCAATCGGGGGAACTAATGAAAAACTGTTTTTT; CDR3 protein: CASSSIGGTNEKLFF
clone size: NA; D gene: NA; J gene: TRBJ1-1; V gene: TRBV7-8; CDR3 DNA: TGTGCCAGCAGCTTAGGGGCCGGCCAGAACACTGAAGCTTTCTTT; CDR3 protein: CASSLGAGQNTEAFF
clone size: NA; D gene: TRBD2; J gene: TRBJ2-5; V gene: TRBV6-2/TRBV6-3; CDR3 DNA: TGTGCCAGCAGGCCTAGCGGGGGAGAGACCCAGTACTTC; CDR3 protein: CASRPSGGETQYF
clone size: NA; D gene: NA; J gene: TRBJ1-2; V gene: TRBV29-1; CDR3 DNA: TGCAGCGTTGGGGACACCGTTCGGGATGGCTACACCTTC; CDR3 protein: CSVGDTVRDGYTF
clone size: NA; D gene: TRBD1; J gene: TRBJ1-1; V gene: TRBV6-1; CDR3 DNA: TGTGCCAGCAGTGAAGGGACAGGGGGCACTGAAGCTTTCTTT; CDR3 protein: CASSEGTGGTEAFF
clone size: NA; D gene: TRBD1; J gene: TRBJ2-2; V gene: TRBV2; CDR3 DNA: TGTGCCAGCAGTGCCTCGACAGGGAGCGGCACCGGGGAGCTGTTTTTT; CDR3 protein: CASSASTGSGTGELFF
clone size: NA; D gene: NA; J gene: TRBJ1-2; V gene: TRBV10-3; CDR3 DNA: TGTGCCATCAATTCGGGGATGCATGGCTACACCTTC; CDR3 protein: CAINSGMHGYTF
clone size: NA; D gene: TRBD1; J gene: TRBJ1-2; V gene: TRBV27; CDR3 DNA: TGTGCCAGCAGACAGACAGGGGGAGGCTACACCTTC; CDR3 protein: CASRQTGGGYTF
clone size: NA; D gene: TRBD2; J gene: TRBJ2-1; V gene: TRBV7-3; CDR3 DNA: TGTGCCAGCAGCTTAACGGTCACTAGCGGGGGGGCCGGTAATGAGCAGTTCTTC; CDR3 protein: CASSLTVTSGGAGNEQFF
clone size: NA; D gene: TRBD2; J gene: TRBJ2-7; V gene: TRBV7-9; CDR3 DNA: TGTGCCAGCAGTTCTATCTCTACTGCACTAGCGGGCATCGGCTACGAGCAGTACTTC; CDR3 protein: CASSSISTALAGIGYEQYF
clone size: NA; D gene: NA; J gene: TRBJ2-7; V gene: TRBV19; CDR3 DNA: TGTGCCAGTAGGATCGGGGGAGGCGAGCAGTACTTC; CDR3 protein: CASRIGGGEQYF
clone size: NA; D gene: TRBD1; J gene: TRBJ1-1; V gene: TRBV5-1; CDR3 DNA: TGCGCCAGCAGCTTGGAACCGACAGGGCGTTACACTGAAGCTTTCTTT; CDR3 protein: CASSLEPTGRYTEAFF
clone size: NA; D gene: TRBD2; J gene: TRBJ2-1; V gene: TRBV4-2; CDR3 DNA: TGTGCCAGCAGCCAAGATACAACGGGGGGGCGTGAGCAGTTCTTC; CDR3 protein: CASSQDTTGGREQFF
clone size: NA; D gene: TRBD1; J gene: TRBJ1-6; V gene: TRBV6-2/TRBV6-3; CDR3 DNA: TGTGCCAGCAGTTACGTCCAGGGGGGTAATTCACCCCTCCACTTT; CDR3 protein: CASSYVQGGNSPLHF
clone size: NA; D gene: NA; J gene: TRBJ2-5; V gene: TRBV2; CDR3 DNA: TGTGCCAGCCTCCTACAGACAGGCGAGACCCAGTACTTC; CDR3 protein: CASLLQTGETQYF
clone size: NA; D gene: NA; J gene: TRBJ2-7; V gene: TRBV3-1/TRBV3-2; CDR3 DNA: TGTGCCAGCAGCCCCACCACCCCACCGACAGGCACAACCTACGAGCAGTACTTC; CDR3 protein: CASSPTTPPTGTTYEQYF
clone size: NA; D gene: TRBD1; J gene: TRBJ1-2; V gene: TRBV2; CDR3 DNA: TGTGCCAGCAGTAAAACACCCGGGACAGGGTATGGCTACACCTTC; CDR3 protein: CASSKTPGTGYGYTF
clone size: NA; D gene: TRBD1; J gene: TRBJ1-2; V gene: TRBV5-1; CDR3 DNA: TGCGCCAGCAGCGCCGGACAGGGTAACTATGGCTACACCTTC; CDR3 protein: CASSAGQGNYGYTF
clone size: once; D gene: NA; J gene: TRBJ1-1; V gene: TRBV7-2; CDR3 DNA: TGTGCCAGCAGCTTAGGGCCTCAGGCAAGCACTGAAGCTTTCTTT; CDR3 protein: CASSLGPQASTEAFF
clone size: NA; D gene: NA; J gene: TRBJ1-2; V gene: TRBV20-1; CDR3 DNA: TGCAGTGCTAGGGGAGGGCTATACTACACCTTC; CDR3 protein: CSARGGLYYTF
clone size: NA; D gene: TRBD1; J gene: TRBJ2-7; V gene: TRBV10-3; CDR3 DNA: TGTGCCATCAGTGAAAGTTCCGGGACAGGGGCCTACGAGCAGTACTTC; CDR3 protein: CAISESSGTGAYEQYF
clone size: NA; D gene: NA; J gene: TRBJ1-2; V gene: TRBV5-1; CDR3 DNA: TGCGCCAGCAGCTTGGGGGTAGGGGGACACTACTATGGCTACACCTTC; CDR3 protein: CASSLGVGGHYYGYTF
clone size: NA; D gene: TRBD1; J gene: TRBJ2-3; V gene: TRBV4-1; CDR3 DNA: TGCGCCAGCAGCAAAGCCCCACCGGGACAGCACCCAGATACGCAGTATTTT; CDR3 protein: CASSKAPPGQHPDTQYF
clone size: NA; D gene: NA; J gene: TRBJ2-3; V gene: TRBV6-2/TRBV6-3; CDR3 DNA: TGTGCCAGCAGTCCCGGGACACTAGGGCCTGCAGATACGCAGTATTTT; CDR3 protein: CASSPGTLGPADTQYF
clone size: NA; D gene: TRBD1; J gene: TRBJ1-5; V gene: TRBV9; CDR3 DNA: TGTGCCAGCAGCGCTTACAGGGGAGGTCAGCCCCAGCATTTT; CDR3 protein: CASSAYRGGQPQHF
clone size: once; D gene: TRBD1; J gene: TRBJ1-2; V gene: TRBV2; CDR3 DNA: TGTGCCAGCAGTCTACAGGGGGCGGGCTATGGCTACACCTTC; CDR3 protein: CASSLQGAGYGYTF
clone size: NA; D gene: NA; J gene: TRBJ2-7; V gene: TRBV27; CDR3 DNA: TGTGCCAGCAGTCCGATGGGGGCCGCCGCCTACGAGCAGTACTTC; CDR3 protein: CASSPMGAAAYEQYF
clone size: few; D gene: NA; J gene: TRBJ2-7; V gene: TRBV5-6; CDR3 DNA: TGTGCCAGCAGCCCGGACACCTCCTACGAGCAGTACTTC; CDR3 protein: CASSPDTSYEQYF
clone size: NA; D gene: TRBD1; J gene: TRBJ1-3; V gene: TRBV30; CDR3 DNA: TGTGCCTGGGAGACAGGGGGTTCTGGAAACACCATATATTTT; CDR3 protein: CAWETGGSGNTIYF
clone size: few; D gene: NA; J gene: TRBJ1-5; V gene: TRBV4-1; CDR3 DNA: TGCGCCAGCAGCCAAGATCATTGGGGGGGCCGGCAGCCCCAGCATTTT; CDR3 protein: CASSQDHWGGRQPQHF
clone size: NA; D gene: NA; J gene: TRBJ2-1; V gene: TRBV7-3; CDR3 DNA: TGTGCCAGCGGTGGTAGCTTCAGCAATGAGCAGTTCTTC; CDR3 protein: CASGGSFSNEQFF
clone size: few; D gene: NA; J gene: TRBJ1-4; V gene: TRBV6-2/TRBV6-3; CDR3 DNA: TGTGCCAGCAGTTACGAGGACAGAATAAATGAAAAACTGTTTTTT; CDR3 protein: CASSYEDRINEKLFF
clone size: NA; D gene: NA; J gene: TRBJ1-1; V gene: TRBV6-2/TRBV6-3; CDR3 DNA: TGTGCCAGCAGTAGGGGCCCGGACAGCTGGGCTTTCTTT; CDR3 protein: CASSRGPDSWAFF
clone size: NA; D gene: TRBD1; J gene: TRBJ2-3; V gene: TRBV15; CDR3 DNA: TGTGCCACCAGCAGAGGGACAGGGGGCCACACAGATACGCAGTATTTT; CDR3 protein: CATSRGTGGHTDTQYF
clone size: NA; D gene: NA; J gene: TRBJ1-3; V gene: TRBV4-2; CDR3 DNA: TGTGCCAGCAGCCAAGTTGAGGCCAGATCCTCTGGAAACACCATATATTTT; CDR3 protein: CASSQVEARSSGNTIYF
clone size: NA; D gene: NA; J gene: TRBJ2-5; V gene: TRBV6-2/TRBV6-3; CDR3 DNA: TGTGCCAGCAGTGCGACCCACTACACTAGAAACGAGACCCAGTACTTC; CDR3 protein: CASSATHYTRNETQYF
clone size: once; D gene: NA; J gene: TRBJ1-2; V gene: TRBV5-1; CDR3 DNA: TGCGCCAGCAGCTTGGCAGGACAGAGTTATAATGGCTACACCTTC; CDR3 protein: CASSLAGQSYNGYTF
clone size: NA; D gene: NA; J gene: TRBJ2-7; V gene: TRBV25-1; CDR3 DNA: TGTGCCAGCAGTGAATATGGGCAGGGCCCCTACGAGCAGTACTTC; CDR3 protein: CASSEYGQGPYEQYF
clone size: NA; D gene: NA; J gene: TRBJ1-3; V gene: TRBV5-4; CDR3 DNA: TGTGCCAGCAGCTTGGGGGCAGACTACTCTGGAAACACCATATATTTT; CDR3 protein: CASSLGADYSGNTIYF
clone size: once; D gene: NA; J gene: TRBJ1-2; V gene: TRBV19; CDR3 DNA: TGTGCCAGTAGATTCGCGGGTGGTGGCTACACCTTC; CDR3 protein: CASRFAGGGYTF
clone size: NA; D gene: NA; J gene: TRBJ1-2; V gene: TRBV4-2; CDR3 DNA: TGTGCCAGCAGCTCGTACCACCGGGACAACTCTGGCTACACCTTC; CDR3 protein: CASSSYHRDNSGYTF
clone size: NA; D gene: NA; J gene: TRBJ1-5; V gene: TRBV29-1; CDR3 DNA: TGCAGCGTTGCCCTCGGGAGGGGAAATAGCAATCAGCCCCAGCATTTT; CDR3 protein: CSVALGRGNSNQPQHF
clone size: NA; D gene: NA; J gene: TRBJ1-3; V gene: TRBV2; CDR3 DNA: TGTGCCAGCAGTGAATGGGGGGTTGGAAACACCATATATTTT; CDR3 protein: CASSEWGVGNTIYF
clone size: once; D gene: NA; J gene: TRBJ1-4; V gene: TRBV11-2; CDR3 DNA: TGTGCCAGCAGCTTAAGCAGGACTAATGAAAAACTGTTTTTT; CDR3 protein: CASSLSRTNEKLFF
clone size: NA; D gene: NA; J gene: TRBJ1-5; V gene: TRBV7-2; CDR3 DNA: TGTGCCAGCAGCTTAGCCCAGGGTGGCCAGCCCCAGCATTTT; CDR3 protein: CASSLAQGGQPQHF
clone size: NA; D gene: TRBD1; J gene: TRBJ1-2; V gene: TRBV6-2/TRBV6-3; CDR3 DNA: TGTGCCAGCAGTCGCGACACAGGGGACTATGGCTACACCTTC; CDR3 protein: CASSRDTGDYGYTF
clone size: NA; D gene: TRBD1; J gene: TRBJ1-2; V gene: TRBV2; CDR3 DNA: TGTGCCAGCAGTGTTGGGACAGGGTTCGACTATGGCTACACCTTC; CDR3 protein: CASSVGTGFDYGYTF
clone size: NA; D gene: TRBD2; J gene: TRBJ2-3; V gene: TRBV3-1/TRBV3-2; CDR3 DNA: TGTGCCAGCAGCCCCGACACGGGACAAGCCGGGGGGGTTAGCACAGATACGCAGTATTTT; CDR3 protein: CASSPDTGQAGGVSTDTQYF
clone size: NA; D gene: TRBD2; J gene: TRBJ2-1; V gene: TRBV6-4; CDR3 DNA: TGTGCCAGCAGTACTAGCGGGGGGGCCAATGAGCAGTTCTTC; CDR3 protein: CASSTSGGANEQFF